One and the same sample provided the 24 T cell receptor beta chains below, sequenced in a study of shared clonotypes between healthy human individuals. Libraries were prepared by immunoSEQ multiplex PCR; TCRdb keeps only in-frame clonotypes and omits some of them. The table lists 1,400,000 or so clones, approximately 98.5% of them singletons. The sample was naive CD4+ T cells sorted from blood. Subset defined: CD45RA+ positively selected. All receptors derive from a man under 40 in good health.

The gene calls are TRBV29-1 and TRBJ2-2; 7 nucleotides agree with TRBD2. Losses at the gene ends were 4 bases for V and 4 bases for J; bases not matched to a gene: 6. Germline V gene sequence: CDR1 SQVTM, CDR2 ANQGSEA. This CDR3 has 14 amino acids. The CDR3 sequence is CSVGAGVGTGELFF. The CDR3 nucleotides are TGCAGCGTTGGGGCGGGAGTCGGCACCGGGGAGCTGTTTTTT.

This clone was seen only a few times. V gene TRBV18 combines with J gene TRBJ1-2; possibly TRBD1 for D (6 bases). The CDR3 length is 13 residues. Germline lookup yields CDR1 KGHSH and CDR2 LQKENI. V shed 2 bases and J shed 4 bases, with 8 bases lying between them. The DNA of the CDR3 is TGTGCCAGCTCACCAGAGGGGGTCTATGGCTACACCTTC. Residues: CASSPEGVYGYTF.

V gene TRBV6-1 combines with J gene TRBJ1-5; 9 nucleotides line up with TRBD1. This CDR3 spans 14 amino acids. CDR1 and CDR2 from the germline V gene are MNHNS and SASEGT. V trimming: 9 bases; J trimming: 0 bases; junction bases outside the gene matches: 3. The CDR3 sequence is CASRQGVSNQPQHF. In DNA, the CDR3 is TGTGCCAGTCGACAGGGGGTTAGCAATCAGCCCCAGCATTTT.

J is TRBJ2-1 and V is TRBV18; TRBD2 agrees at 7 bases. V lost 2 bases and J lost 7; bases outside the gene matches: 8. Germline V lookup: CDR1 KGHSH, CDR2 LQKENI. The CDR3 contains 15 residues. CDR3 coding DNA: TGTGCCAGCTCACCAGCGGGAGTACTCTTTAATGAGCAGTTCTTC. Translated, it gives CASSPAGVLFNEQFF.

The J gene is TRBJ1-3, the V gene TRBV10-3; a possible D gene is TRBD1 (5 bases). The CDR3 contains 14 residues. Germline values: CDR1 ENHRY, CDR2 SYGVKD. Deletions cut 10 bases from V and 0 bases from J, with 13 bases between. For the CDR3, the DNA is TGTGCCACCACAGACAGAAGCTCTGGAAACACCATATATTTT. This gives the protein CATTDRSSGNTIYF.

The chain recombines TRBV18 with TRBJ2-7, with 10 bases identical to TRBD1. CDR3 length equals 16 residues. The ends lost 5 bases at V and 5 bases at J; junction bases unmatched: 12. Germline V CDR1 and CDR2: KGHSH, LQKENI. Here the CDR3 DNA reads TGTGCCAGCTCAAAAACAACCGGGACAGGGGTGAACGAGCAGTACTTC. This sequence encodes CASSKTTGTGVNEQYF.

V usage is TRBV25-1 and J usage is TRBJ2-7; D unresolved. This CDR3 has 14 amino acids. Germline V gene sequence: CDR1 MGHDK, CDR2 SYGVNS. V shed 4 bases and J shed 2 bases, with 12 bases lying between them. The CDR3 DNA sequence: TGTGCCAGCAGTGGATTCCTACCTACCTACGAGCAGTACTTC. Its translation is CASSGFLPTYEQYF.

The chain combines TRBV11-2 with TRBJ1-2; perhaps TRBD1 as D (6 bases). V was cut by 1 base and J by 7 bases, with 13 bases left in between. The CDR3 contains 14 residues. The germline V gene has CDR1 SGHAT and CDR2 FQNNGV. The CDR3: CASSLGRGAGGYTF. DNA of the CDR3: TGTGCCAGCAGCTTAGGGCGGGGGGCAGGTGGCTACACCTTC.

The chain's CDR3 is CASSPGQEPNYGYTF. The DNA for the CDR3 is TGTGCCAGCAGCCCGGGACAGGAACCTAACTATGGCTACACCTTC. The chain links TRBV7-9 to TRBJ1-2; TRBD1 matches 8 bases. CDR3 size: 15 residues. V lost 5 bases, J lost 0 bases, and 5 bases stayed unmatched. Germline CDR1 is SEHNR and CDR2 is FQNEAQ (reference sequence).

V and J are TRBV14 and TRBJ2-1, with D hard to call. V lost 5 bases and J 0 bases, leaving 5 bases between the germline ends. The germline V gene has CDR1 SGHDN and CDR2 FVKESK. The CDR3 extends over 13 amino acids. The CDR3 DNA is TGTGCCAGCAGCTGGAGCTCCTACAATGAGCAGTTCTTC. It specifies CASSWSSYNEQFF.

This chain links TRBV28 with TRBJ2-1; D is uncertain. The V end was cut by 1 base, the J end by 10 bases, with 14 bases between. CDR3 length equals 14 residues. From germline, CDR1 is MDHEN and CDR2 SYDVKM. The CDR3 is CASSLLFRTVEQFF. The CDR3 DNA sequence: TGTGCCAGCAGTTTATTGTTCAGGACCGTAGAGCAGTTCTTC.

The V call is TRBV7-9, the J call TRBJ2-7; 7 bases agree with TRBD1. The CDR3 covers 13 residues. V shed 5 bases, J shed 7 bases, and the junction held 8 bases outside the gene matches. Germline V gives CDR1 SEHNR, CDR2 FQNEAQ (reference sequence). CDR3: CASSQDRAREQYF. CDR3 DNA sequence: TGTGCCAGCAGCCAAGACAGGGCGCGAGAGCAGTACTTC.

The rearrangement uses TRBV6-4 and TRBJ2-7; D unclear. V lost 3 bases, J lost 2 bases, and 8 bases lay in between. Germline values: CDR1 MRHNA, CDR2 SNTAGT. The CDR3 has 13 amino acids. The CDR3 protein is CASSETGAYEQYF. As DNA, the CDR3 is TGTGCCAGCAGTGAGACGGGCGCCTACGAGCAGTACTTC.

This rearrangement joins TRBV4-1 to TRBJ1-3; no clear D. Trimming stripped 1 base from V and 4 bases from J, with 11 bases between. Germline V CDR1 and CDR2: MGHRA, YSYEKL. The CDR3 runs to 15 residues. Written as DNA, the CDR3 is TGCGCCAGCAGCCAAGGTTCAGGATCCGGAAACACCATATATTTT. This encodes CASSQGSGSGNTIYF.

This chain joins TRBV7-9 and TRBJ2-6; D remains ambiguous. There are 17 residues in the CDR3. Germline V lookup: CDR1 SEHNR, CDR2 FQNEAQ (reference sequence). Trimming took off 1 base at V and 0 bases at J, with 10 bases between the two ends. CDR3 loop: CASSLEGPASGANVLTF. Here the CDR3 DNA reads TGTGCCAGCAGCTTAGAGGGTCCCGCCTCTGGGGCCAACGTCCTGACTTTC.

This chain joins TRBV9 and TRBJ2-5; D uncertain. CDR3 length equals 13 residues. V was cut by 5 bases and J by 3 bases, with 11 bases left in between. The V gene's germline CDR1 is SGDLS and CDR2 YYNGEE. This chain's CDR3 is CASSQGPKETQYF. The DNA for the CDR3 is TGTGCCAGCAGTCAAGGGCCTAAAGAGACCCAGTACTTC.

In DNA, the CDR3 is TGTGCCAGCAGCTTAGGCTCTTTTGATACGCAGTATTTT. Translating gives CASSLGSFDTQYF. The rearrangement joins TRBV13 to TRBJ2-3; D not resolved. The CDR3 contains 13 residues. Trimming shortened V by 0 bases and J by 6 bases, and 7 bases separated the two germline ends. Germline values: CDR1 PRHDT, CDR2 FYEKMQ (reference sequence).

CDR3 in amino acids: CASSRDRVEKLFF. The DNA for the CDR3 is TGTGCCAGCAGCCGGGACAGGGTAGAAAAACTGTTTTTT. V and J are TRBV6-1 and TRBJ1-4, with 9 bases aligning to TRBD1. V dropped 6 bases and J dropped 8; count of bases not matched to a gene: 4. CDR3 length: 13 amino acids. The germline gives CDR1 MNHNS, CDR2 SASEGT.

The chain joins TRBV5-8 to TRBJ1-2, with 12 bases identical to TRBD1. Germline CDR1 and CDR2: SGHTS and YDEGEE. The CDR3 is 18 residues long. V shed 2 bases and J 8 bases; nucleotides not matched to a gene: 16. CDR3 protein: CASSFKPGQGARFRGYTF. The CDR3 DNA reads as TGTGCCAGCAGCTTCAAACCGGGACAGGGGGCGAGATTTAGAGGCTACACCTTC.

A word on this clone: An end of the junction differs from the germline gene, which may be a read error. The gene calls are TRBV7-7 and TRBJ2-1, with 8 bases identical to TRBD2. Germline CDR1 is SSHAT and CDR2 is FNYEAQ (reference sequence). The CDR3 runs 15 residues. The CDR3 DNA is TGTGCTAGCAGCTTAAGCGGGAGCTCCTACAATGAGCAGTTCTTC. Protein product: CASSLSGSSYNEQFF.

This chain connects TRBV6-5 to TRBJ1-1; D is unresolved. Trimming removed 0 bases at V and 0 bases at J, with 11 bases between. This CDR3 comprises 16 residues. CDR1 and CDR2 (germline): MNHEY, SVGAGI. This chain's CDR3 is CASSYSRATMNTEAFF. The CDR3 DNA reads TGTGCCAGCAGTTACTCGCGAGCGACCATGAACACTGAAGCTTTCTTT.

The chain recombines TRBV5-1 with TRBJ2-3; 8 bases agree with TRBD1. Germline CDR1 and CDR2: SGHRS and YFSETQ. This CDR3 is built from 14 residues. J lost 0 bases, V lost 6 bases, and 3 bases had no gene match. The CDR3 here is CASTQGASTDTQYF. CDR3 DNA: TGCGCCAGCACCCAGGGGGCAAGCACAGATACGCAGTATTTT. Supplemented by reference TRBV5-1 and TRBJ2-3, the full variable domain reads KAGVTQTPRYLIKTRGQQVTLSCSPISGHRSVSWYQQTPGQGLQFLFEYFSETQRNKGNFPGRFSGRQFSNSRSEMNVSTLELGDSALYLCASTQGASTDTQYFGPGTRLTVL.

CDR3 DNA: TGTGCCAGCAGCAAACCCCTTCGGACTAGCGTCGATGAGCAGTTCTTC. It encodes CASSKPLRTSVDEQFF. The chain recombines TRBV13 with TRBJ2-1; TRBD2 agrees at 9 bases. The germline CDR1 and CDR2 sequences are PRHDT and FYEKMQ (reference sequence). The CDR3 spans 16 residues. The V and J ends lost 5 bases and 8 bases, in that order; junction bases with no gene match: 13.

The rearrangement links TRBV19 to TRBJ2-3; the D call may be TRBD1 or TRBD2 (5 bases each). Germline V gene data show CDR1 as LNHDA and CDR2 as SQIVND (reference sequence). The V end lost 7 bases, the J end lost 1 base, and 9 bases lay between the germline ends. This CDR3 is 13 amino acids long. DNA for the CDR3: TGTGCCAGTAACCAGGGACGCACAGATACGCAGTATTTT. This sequence encodes CASNQGRTDTQYF. The full variable domain, its missing parts supplied by reference TRBV19 and TRBJ2-3, is DGGITQSPKYLFRKEGQNVTLSCEQNLNHDAMYWYRQDPGQGLRLIYYSQIVNDFQKGDIAEGYSVSREKKESFPLTVTSAQKNPTAFYLCASNQGRTDTQYFGPGTRLTVL.